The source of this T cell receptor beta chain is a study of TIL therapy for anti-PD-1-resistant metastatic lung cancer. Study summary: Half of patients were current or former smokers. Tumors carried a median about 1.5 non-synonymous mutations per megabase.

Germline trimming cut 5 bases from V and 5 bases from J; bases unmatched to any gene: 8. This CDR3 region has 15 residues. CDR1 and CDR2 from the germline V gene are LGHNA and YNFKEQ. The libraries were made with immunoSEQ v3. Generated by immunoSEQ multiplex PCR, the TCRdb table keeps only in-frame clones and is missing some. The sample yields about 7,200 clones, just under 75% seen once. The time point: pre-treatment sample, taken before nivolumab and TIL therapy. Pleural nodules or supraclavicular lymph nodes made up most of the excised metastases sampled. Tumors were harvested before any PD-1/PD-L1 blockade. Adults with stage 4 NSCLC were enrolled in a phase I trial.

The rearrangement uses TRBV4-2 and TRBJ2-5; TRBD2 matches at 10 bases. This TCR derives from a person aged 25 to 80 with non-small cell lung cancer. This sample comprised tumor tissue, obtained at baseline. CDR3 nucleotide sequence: TGTGCCAGCAGCGGAGCTAGCGGGGGTTTGGAGACCCAGTACTTC. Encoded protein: CASSGASGGLETQYF.